The next 30 T cell receptor beta chains were all read from a single sample in a study of beta chain features in type 1 diabetes. Reverse transcribing all isolated RNA meant expressed TCRB transcripts were sequenced. The protocol was immunoSEQ multiplex PCR, while the TCRdb copy is restricted to in-frame clones and leaves out a portion. The sample holds a few hundred thousand clones, over 12% seen once. The sequencing sample was made of naive CD4+ T cells from blood. The receptors were gathered from a woman in her late teens or twenties in good health.

V gene TRBV30 combines with J gene TRBJ2-4; 10 positions match TRBD1. This CDR3 has 12 amino acids. V shed 8 bases and J 8 bases; nucleotides not matched to a gene: 6. The germline V gene encodes CDR1 GTSNPN and CDR2 SVGIG (reference sequence). CDR3 bases: TGTGCCGGGGACAGGGGCGCGGACATTCAGTACTTC. Translating gives CAGDRGADIQYF.

Only a few counts were recorded for this clone. This chain's CDR3 is CASSPDFKSSYNEQFF. The CDR3 DNA sequence: TGTGCCAGCAGCCCGGACTTCAAAAGCTCCTACAATGAGCAGTTCTTC. The gene calls are TRBV7-9 and TRBJ2-1; weak D call: TRBD2 (5 bases). This CDR3 contains 16 residues. The V gene's germline CDR1 is SEHNR and CDR2 FQNEAQ (reference sequence). Trimming shortened V by 5 bases and J by 0 bases, and 14 bases separated the two germline ends.

The chain couples TRBV9 to TRBJ2-5; 8 nucleotides line up with TRBD2. Germline V CDR1 and CDR2: SGDLS, YYNGEE. This CDR3 has 15 residues. The V segment lost 3 bases and the J segment 2 bases; nucleotides outside the gene matches: 6. The CDR3 DNA reads as TGTGCCAGCAGCGCAACTAGCGGACCTCAAGAGACCCAGTACTTC. Its protein is CASSATSGPQETQYF. Based on the CDR3 plus reference TRBV9 and TRBJ2-5, the full variable domain is DSGVTQTPKHLITATGQRVTLRCSPRSGDLSVYWYQQSLDQGLQFLIQYYNGEERAKGNILERFSAQQFPDLHSELNLSSLELGDSALYFCASSATSGPQETQYFGPGTRLLVL.

This rearrangement joins TRBV25-1 to TRBJ2-1, with 9 bases lining up with TRBD2. The CDR3 is 15 residues long. V lost 3 bases, J lost 7 bases, and 7 bases stayed unmatched. From germline, CDR1 is MGHDK and CDR2 SYGVNS. CDR3 DNA sequence: TGTGCCAGCAGTGAGGCGGGAGGGCCGGAGAATGAGCAGTTCTTC. Its protein product is CASSEAGGPENEQFF.

There are a few counts of this clone. CDR3 sequence reads: CASNSGQGGAQPQHF. The CDR3 region has the DNA TGTGCCAGCAATTCCGGACAGGGGGGTGCTCAGCCCCAGCATTTT. V gene TRBV28 combines with J gene TRBJ1-5; 10 positions match TRBD1. The CDR3 is 15 amino acids. CDR1 is MDHEN and CDR2 is SYDVKM in the germline V gene. Unmatched junction bases numbered 9, after V lost 7 bases and J lost 6 bases.

This clone was seen a few times. V gene TRBV4-2 combines with J gene TRBJ2-1; 7 bases map to TRBD2. The CDR3 contains 15 residues. J gave up 9 bases and V 1 base, and 9 bases lay outside the gene matches. CDR1 and CDR2 (germline): LGHNA, YNFKEQ. CDR3 amino acids: CASSQGGGSKREQFF. In nucleotides, the CDR3 is TGTGCCAGCAGCCAAGGGGGCGGGAGTAAACGTGAGCAGTTCTTC.

This clone was seen a few times. The rearrangement links TRBV6-6 to TRBJ2-5, with TRBD1 as a possible D gene (5 bases). V lost 5 bases, J lost 0 bases, and 10 bases lay in between. The germline V gene has CDR1 MNHNY and CDR2 SVGAGI (reference sequence). The CDR3 covers 14 residues. In DNA form, the CDR3 reads TGTGCCAGCAGTGACGACAGCCACCAAGAGACCCAGTACTTC. This sequence encodes CASSDDSHQETQYF.

The sample holds a few counts of this clone. The V gene is TRBV30, the J gene TRBJ2-7; D is perhaps TRBD2 (5 bases). The V gene's germline CDR1 is GTSNPN and CDR2 SVGIG (reference sequence). Between the trimmed V and J ends, which lost 4 bases and 0 bases, there was a span of 10 bases. The CDR3 length is 13 residues. This chain's CDR3 is CAWTPDYSYEQYF. The CDR3 DNA sequence: TGTGCCTGGACACCTGACTACTCCTACGAGCAGTACTTC.

The chain is built from TRBV2 and TRBJ2-5; tentative D call: TRBD1 (6 bases). This CDR3 is 15 amino acids long. Trimming left V 5 bases short and J 2 bases short, with 15 bases between. Germline CDR1 and CDR2: SNHLY and FYNNEI. CDR3 DNA: TGTGCCAGCAGTCCCGTGGGGACACCACAAGAGACCCAGTACTTC. Encoded protein: CASSPVGTPQETQYF. The entire variable domain, with the rest obtained from reference TRBV2 and TRBJ2-5, is as follows: EPEVTQTPSHQVTQMGQEVILRCVPISNHLYFYWYRQILGQKVEFLVSFYNNEISEKSEIFDDQFSVERPDGSNFTLKIRSTKLEDSAMYFCASSPVGTPQETQYFGPGTRLLVL.

The chain has TRBV28 and TRBJ2-6, with a tentative D call TRBD2 (6 bases). The germline gives CDR1 MDHEN, CDR2 SYDVKM. V shed 8 bases and J shed 3 bases, with 11 bases lying between them. CDR3 length: 14 residues. The CDR3, as DNA: TGTGCCAGCGGGGGGTTTGGTGGGGCCAACGTCCTGACTTTC. Translated: CASGGFGGANVLTF.

The sample holds one count of this clone. The chain carries TRBV14 and TRBJ2-7; possibly TRBD1 for D (5 bases). Germline V gene data show CDR1 as SGHDN and CDR2 as FVKESK. The CDR3 extends over 15 amino acids. V was shortened by 2 bases and J by 1 base, with 12 bases between the two germline ends. The CDR3 coding sequence is TGTGCCAGCAGCCAACGCACCAGGGTATCCTACGAGCAGTACTTC. Protein: CASSQRTRVSYEQYF.

This clone came up a few times. J is TRBJ1-3 and V is TRBV14; D may be TRBD1 (6 bases). V was clipped by 0 bases and J by 7 bases, with 13 bases between them. The CDR3 loop spans 15 amino acids. Per germline, CDR1 SGHDN and CDR2 FVKESK. The DNA of the CDR3 is TGTGCCAGCAGCCAAGATTGGGGGCACCGGAACACCATATATTTT. It encodes CASSQDWGHRNTIYF.

The chain recombines TRBV7-8 with TRBJ2-1; maybe TRBD1 (6 bases). Germline V gene sequence: CDR1 SGHVS, CDR2 FQNEAQ. Trimming took off 3 bases at V and 6 bases at J, with 15 bases between the two ends. This CDR3 spans 15 amino acids. CDR3 nucleotide sequence: TGTGCCAGCAGCTTGGACAGAGGAAGTGTCAATGAGCAGTTCTTC. This sequence encodes CASSLDRGSVNEQFF.

V is TRBV10-3 and J is TRBJ2-5; 12 positions match TRBD2. CDR3 size: 15 residues. Germline V CDR1 and CDR2: ENHRY, SYGVKD. The ends lost 5 bases at V and 5 bases at J; junction bases unmatched: 6. CDR3 sequence reads: CAISRGLAGRETQYF. For the CDR3, the DNA is TGTGCCATCAGTCGCGGACTAGCGGGAAGGGAGACCCAGTACTTC.

The chain links TRBV4-2 to TRBJ2-1, with TRBD2 matching 14 bases. The CDR3 is made up of 17 amino acids. Germline V gene lookup returns CDR1 LGHNA and CDR2 YNFKEQ. V trimming: 4 bases; J trimming: 6 bases; junction bases outside the gene matches: 8. The CDR3 DNA sequence: TGTGCCAGCAGCCTCACCCCCGGGACTAGCGGGAGCAATGAGCAGTTCTTC. Translated: CASSLTPGTSGSNEQFF.

This clone was counted between two and nine times. Other DNA sequences in this specimen translate into the identical CDR3. The chain has TRBV29-1 and TRBJ2-3, with TRBD2 identical over 13 bases. The germline V gene has CDR1 SQVTM and CDR2 ANQGSEA. This CDR3 spans 15 amino acids. J lost 3 bases, V lost 4 bases, and 4 bases had no gene match. CDR3 amino acids: CSVGTSGRSTDTQYF. As DNA, the CDR3 is TGCAGCGTTGGGACTAGCGGGAGAAGTACAGATACGCAGTATTTT.

The chain uses TRBV15 and TRBJ2-3; D might be TRBD2 (5 bases). Deletions cut 0 bases from V and 6 bases from J, with 16 bases between. From germline, CDR1 is LNHNV and CDR2 YYDKDF (reference sequence). The length of the CDR3 is 16 residues. The CDR3 loop is CATSRDPGKYGDTQYF. CDR3 bases: TGTGCCACCAGCAGAGATCCGGGGAAGTATGGGGATACGCAGTATTTT.

This rearrangement joins TRBV5-1 to TRBJ2-7, with D maybe TRBD2 (6 bases). Per germline, CDR1 SGHRS and CDR2 YFSETQ. V lost 0 bases, J lost 6 bases, and 19 bases lay in between. This CDR3 is built from 16 residues. The DNA for the CDR3 is TGCGCCAGCAGCTTGGCCAATTCTCGGCAGGGAGGCGAGCAGTACTTC. It codes for CASSLANSRQGGEQYF.

For the CDR3, the DNA is TGCAGTGCCCGAGACAGGCATGCCTACACCTTC. Translated, it gives CSARDRHAYTF. The rearrangement uses TRBV20-1 and TRBJ1-2; D is perhaps TRBD1 (6 bases). The V end was cut by 6 bases, the J end by 10 bases, with 15 bases between. From germline, CDR1 is DFQATT and CDR2 SNEGSKA (reference sequence). CDR3 length equals 11 residues.

The chain recombines TRBV20-1 with TRBJ2-3; D unclear. Germline V lookup: CDR1 DFQATT, CDR2 SNEGSKA (reference sequence). This CDR3 contains 10 residues. Between the trimmed V and J ends, which lost 7 bases and 6 bases, there was a span of 8 bases. CDR3 sequence (DNA): TGCAGTGGGCCAGGTGATACGCAGTATTTT. Translated: CSGPGDTQYF.

The chain is built from TRBV2 and TRBJ2-1, with TRBD2 matching over 9 bases. The CDR3 extends over 16 amino acids. V shed 1 base, J shed 5 bases, and the junction held 6 bases outside the gene matches. The germline V gene has CDR1 SNHLY and CDR2 FYNNEI. The CDR3 reads CASSEEAGGRNNEQFF. CDR3 bases: TGTGCCAGCAGTGAAGAAGCGGGAGGTCGTAACAATGAGCAGTTCTTC.

The rearrangement links TRBV19 to TRBJ2-7; 10 bases are a match to TRBD1. V was pared by 5 bases and J by 7 bases, with 11 bases of the junction left unmatched. The CDR3 consists of 15 residues. Germline CDR1 and CDR2: LNHDA and SQIVND (reference sequence). The CDR3 DNA reads TGTGCCAGTAGTCCCTCCGGGACAGGGGACCTAGAGCAGTACTTC. Its translation: CASSPSGTGDLEQYF.

The V gene is TRBV12-5, the J gene TRBJ2-1, with 8 bases aligning to TRBD1. V shed 1 base, J shed 5 bases, and the junction held 4 bases outside the gene matches. CDR1 is LGHNT and CDR2 is FRNRAP in the germline V gene. The CDR3 sequence is 15 residues long. The CDR3 protein is CASGLGTGYHNEQFF. The DNA of the CDR3 is TGTGCTAGTGGTTTGGGGACAGGGTACCACAATGAGCAGTTCTTC.

J is TRBJ2-1 and V is TRBV7-2; D not certain. The CDR3 loop spans 12 amino acids. Germline V lookup: CDR1 SGHTA, CDR2 FQGNSA. V was pared by 5 bases and J by 6 bases, with 8 bases between. The CDR3 reads CASSPVANEQFF. DNA of the CDR3: TGTGCCAGCAGCCCTGTGGCCAATGAGCAGTTCTTC.

The chain is built from TRBV29-1 and TRBJ2-1, with TRBD2 as a possible D gene (6 bases). Trimming took 6 bases from V and 0 from J, leaving 12 bases between them. Germline-derived CDR1 and CDR2 are SQVTM and ANQGSEA. The CDR3 contains 14 residues. The DNA for the CDR3 is TGCAGCGTCTCTGGACTATACTCCTACAATGAGCAGTTCTTC. Protein: CSVSGLYSYNEQFF.

The chain couples TRBV28 to TRBJ2-2; D not certain. The CDR3 has 11 amino acids. Trimming took off 6 bases at V and 7 bases at J, with 6 bases between the two ends. CDR1 and CDR2 (germline): MDHEN, SYDVKM. CDR3 nucleotide sequence: TGTGCCAGCAGACAAGTCGGGGAGCTGTTTTTT. This sequence encodes CASRQVGELFF.

V gene TRBV30 combines with J gene TRBJ1-2, with D uncertain. V was shortened by 2 bases and J by 7 bases, with 8 bases between the two germline ends. CDR3 size: 11 residues. Germline V gene sequence: CDR1 GTSNPN, CDR2 SVGIG (reference sequence). CDR3 sequence reads: CAWSLTAGYTF. DNA of the CDR3: TGTGCCTGGAGTCTAACAGCTGGCTACACCTTC. The variable domain in full, completed from reference TRBV30 and TRBJ1-2, reads SQTIHQWPATLVQPVGSPLSLECTVEGTSNPNLYWYRQAAGRGLQLLFYSVGIGQISSEVPQNLSASRPQDRQFILSSKKLLLSDSGFYLCAWSLTAGYTFGSGTRLTVV.

V is TRBV27 and J is TRBJ1-5; no clear D gene. The CDR3 is 13 residues long. The germline V gene encodes CDR1 MNHEY and CDR2 SMNVEV (reference sequence). Trimming took 6 bases from V and 5 from J, leaving 11 bases between them. The DNA of the CDR3 is TGTGCCAGCAGGATGACGGGGTATCAGCCCCAGCATTTT. It yields the protein CASRMTGYQPQHF.

This clone turned up a few times. The chain links TRBV7-7 to TRBJ2-2; tentatively, D is TRBD2 (6 bases). Trimming removed 4 bases at V and 5 bases at J, with 8 bases between. The germline gives CDR1 SSHAT, CDR2 FNYEAQ (reference sequence). CDR3 length: 13 residues. This CDR3 reads CASSSAGTGELFF. CDR3 sequence (DNA): TGTGCCAGCAGCTCGGCGGGGACCGGGGAGCTGTTTTTT. The full variable domain, its missing parts supplied by reference TRBV7-7 and TRBJ2-2, is GAGVSQSPRYKVTKRGQDVTLRCDPISSHATLYWYQQALGQGPEFLTYFNYEAQPDKSGLPSDRFSAERPEGSISTLTIQRTEQRDSAMYRCASSSAGTGELFFGEGSRLTVL.

This clone was seen a handful of times. This chain uses TRBV30 with TRBJ2-7, with TRBD1 matching 7 bases. CDR1 and CDR2 (germline): GTSNPN, SVGIG (reference sequence). The V and J ends lost 5 bases and 2 bases, in that order; junction bases with no gene match: 6. The CDR3 has 13 residues. CDR3 DNA: TGTGCCTGGCGACAGGGAGCTACCTACGAGCAGTACTTC. Its protein is CAWRQGATYEQYF. The full variable domain, rest sourced from reference TRBV30 and TRBJ2-7, is SQTIHQWPATLVQPVGSPLSLECTVEGTSNPNLYWYRQAAGRGLQLLFYSVGIGQISSEVPQNLSASRPQDRQFILSSKKLLLSDSGFYLCAWRQGATYEQYFGPGTRLTVT.